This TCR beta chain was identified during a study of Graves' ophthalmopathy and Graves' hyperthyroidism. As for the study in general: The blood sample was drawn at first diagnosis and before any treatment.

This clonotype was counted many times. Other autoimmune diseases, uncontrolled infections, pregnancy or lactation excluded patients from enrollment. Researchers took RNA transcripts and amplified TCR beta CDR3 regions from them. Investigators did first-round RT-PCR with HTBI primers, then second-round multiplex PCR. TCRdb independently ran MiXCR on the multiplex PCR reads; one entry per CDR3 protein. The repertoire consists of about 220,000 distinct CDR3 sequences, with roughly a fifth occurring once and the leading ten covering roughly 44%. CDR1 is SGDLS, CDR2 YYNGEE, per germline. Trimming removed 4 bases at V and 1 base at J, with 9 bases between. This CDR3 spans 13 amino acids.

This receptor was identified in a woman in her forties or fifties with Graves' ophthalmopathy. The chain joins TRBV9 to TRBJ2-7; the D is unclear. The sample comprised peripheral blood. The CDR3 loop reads CASSSPTSYEQYF. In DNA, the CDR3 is TGTGCCAGCAGCTCTCCTACATCCTACGAGCAGTACTTC. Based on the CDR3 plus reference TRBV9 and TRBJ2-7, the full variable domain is DSGVTQTPKHLITATGQRVTLRCSPRSGDLSVYWYQQSLDQGLQFLIQYYNGEERAKGNILERFSAQQFPDLHSELNLSSLELGDSALYFCASSSPTSYEQYFGPGTRLTVT.